The 3 T cell receptor beta chains given below trace back to one sample, sequenced in a study of technical replicates of blood from several donors. Libraries were prepared by immunoSEQ multiplex PCR; TCRdb keeps only in-frame clonotypes and omits some of them. The data show about 70,000 clones, roughly 97% seen once. Sequencing was performed on T cells isolated from PBMCs. All receptors come from a human donor in good health.

This chain connects TRBV5-4 to TRBJ2-5, with D tentatively TRBD2 (6 bases). Germline lookup yields CDR1 SGHNT and CDR2 YYREEE (reference sequence). This CDR3 region has 13 residues. The ends were cut back, 4 bases at V and 5 bases at J, with 12 bases in the middle. The CDR3 loop is CASSPSGGETQYF. As DNA, the CDR3 is TGTGCCAGCAGCCCGAGTGGGGGGGAGACCCAGTACTTC.

In this sample, this clone turned up once. The chain couples TRBV2 to TRBJ1-5, with D possibly matching TRBD1 (6 bases). Between the trimmed V and J ends, which lost 3 bases and 2 bases, there was a span of 11 bases. Per germline, CDR1 SNHLY and CDR2 FYNNEI. The CDR3 is 15 residues long. CDR3: CASSDVGGRNQPQHF. The CDR3 DNA is TGTGCCAGCAGTGACGTGGGGGGGCGCAATCAGCCCCAGCATTTT.

The V and J genes are TRBV5-4 and TRBJ2-1; tentatively, D is TRBD2 (6 bases). CDR3 size: 15 residues. CDR1 and CDR2 (germline): SGHNT, YYREEE (reference sequence). The ends were cut back, 2 bases at V and 10 bases at J, with 19 bases in the middle. CDR3 DNA: TGTGCCAGCAGCTTTGAGAGGGAGCGGGCCCGGGAGCAGTTCTTC. It translates to CASSFERERAREQFF. The full variable domain, completed using reference TRBV5-4 and TRBJ2-1, is ETGVTQSPTHLIKTRGQQVTLRCSSQSGHNTVSWYQQALGQGPQFIFQYYREEENGRGNFPPRFSGLQFPNYSSELNVNALELDDSALYLCASSFERERAREQFFGPGTRLTVL.